The 30 T cell receptor beta chains in this list originate from one sample, sequenced in a study of T cells after yellow fever vaccination. One entry per CDR3 protein results from TCRdb running MiXCR on the 5' RACE reads. The sample shows about 330,000 distinct CDR3 sequences, approximately 8% of them seen only once. The source was PBMCs, collected roughly 46 days after the first yellow fever vaccination. The receptors were gathered from a man between 18 and 29 years old who received the YFV17D yellow fever vaccine.

The sample holds a few counts of this clonotype. The gene calls are TRBV24-1 and TRBJ2-3, with a possible D match to TRBD1 (5 bases). Trimming took 5 bases from V and 8 from J, leaving 25 bases between them. CDR1 and CDR2 (germline): KGHDR, SFDVKD. The CDR3 totals 17 residues. CDR3 in DNA: TGTGCCACCAGTGTCCATAGGGGAAAGTTGGAACACGGTACGCAGTATTTT. As protein: CATSVHRGKLEHGTQYF.

The chain joins TRBV11-2 to TRBJ2-5; 13 bases map to TRBD2. Per germline, CDR1 SGHAT and CDR2 FQNNGV. CDR3 length: 18 residues. Trimming cost V 5 bases and J 2 bases; bases outside gene matches: 11. The CDR3 protein is CASSPGTSGARRQETQYF. Here the CDR3 DNA reads TGTGCCAGCAGCCCTGGGACTAGCGGGGCCCGGCGACAAGAGACCCAGTACTTC. Drawing the rest from reference TRBV11-2 and TRBJ2-5, the complete variable domain is EAGVAQSPRYKIIEKRQSVAFWCNPISGHATLYWYQQILGQGPKLLIQFQNNGVVDDSQLPKDRFSAERLKGVDSTLKIQPAKLEDSAVYLCASSPGTSGARRQETQYFGPGTRLLVL.

The chain employs TRBV20-1 and TRBJ1-5; TRBD1 is a possible D gene (5 bases). Per the germline V gene, CDR1 is DFQATT and CDR2 is SNEGSKA (reference sequence). The V and J ends lost 3 bases and 3 bases respectively, with 15 bases between them. The CDR3 length is 15 residues. CDR3 nucleotides: TGCAGTGCTAGGAGGACGGGGGTCCTCAATCAGCCCCAGCATTTT. Residues: CSARRTGVLNQPQHF.

The chain links TRBV25-1 to TRBJ2-4, with 7 bases identical to TRBD1. Germline V lookup: CDR1 MGHDK, CDR2 SYGVNS. The ends lost 4 bases at V and 8 bases at J; junction bases unmatched: 8. This CDR3 is built from 14 residues. The CDR3, as DNA: TGTGCCAGCAGTGCCGGGACAGAAAGAGACATTCAGTACTTC. Protein sequence: CASSAGTERDIQYF.

DNA of the CDR3: TGTGCCAGCAGTCATCGACAGGGGGAAGCTGGTCTAGCTTTCTTT. The encoded protein is CASSHRQGEAGLAFF. This chain uses TRBV25-1 with TRBJ1-1, with TRBD1 matching 9 bases. Unmatched junction bases numbered 14, after V lost 5 bases and J lost 10 bases. Germline V lookup: CDR1 MGHDK, CDR2 SYGVNS. The CDR3 length is 15 residues.

This clonotype was seen a few times. J is TRBJ2-2 and V is TRBV20-1; D perhaps matches TRBD1 (5 bases). Germline CDR1 and CDR2: DFQATT and SNEGSKA (reference sequence). The CDR3 consists of 14 residues. The V gene lost 4 bases and the J gene lost 8 bases, with 17 bases spanning the gap. The CDR3 bases are TGCAGTGCTAACTATAGACAGTTACCTGGGGAGCTGTTTTTT. This codes for CSANYRQLPGELFF.

In this sample, this clonotype turned up many times. The chain joins TRBV12-5 to TRBJ1-1, with TRBD1 matching over 7 bases. The CDR3 is 15 amino acids. V lost 0 bases and J lost 3; bases outside the gene matches: 4. Germline lookup yields CDR1 LGHNT and CDR2 FRNRAP. The CDR3 is CASGLVATGDTEAFF. CDR3 nucleotide sequence: TGTGCTAGTGGTTTGGTAGCAACAGGGGACACTGAAGCTTTCTTT.

The CDR3, as DNA: TGTGCCAGCAGCTCCACAGGGTTAACTAATGAAAAACTGTTTTTT. This gives the protein CASSSTGLTNEKLFF. The chain uses TRBV7-2 and TRBJ1-4; tentative D call: TRBD1 (6 bases). CDR3 length: 15 amino acids. V was clipped by 4 bases and J by 1 base, with 10 bases between them. The V gene's germline CDR1 is SGHTA and CDR2 FQGNSA. Based on the CDR3 plus reference TRBV7-2 and TRBJ1-4, the full variable domain is GAGVSQSPSNKVTEKGKDVELRCDPISGHTALYWYRQSLGQGLEFLIYFQGNSAPDKSGLPSDRFSAERTGGSVSTLTIQRTQQEDSAVYLCASSSTGLTNEKLFFGSGTQLSVL.

The gene calls are TRBV27 and TRBJ2-1; TRBD2 matches at 14 bases. Germline loops: CDR1 MNHEY, CDR2 SMNVEV (reference sequence). The V gene end was trimmed by 5 bases and the J gene end by 11 bases; junction bases not matched to a gene: 8. The length of the CDR3 is 15 residues. Here the CDR3 reads CASSAGLAGVPQQFF. CDR3 nucleotide sequence: TGTGCCAGCAGTGCGGGACTAGCGGGGGTTCCACAGCAGTTCTTC.

In DNA form, the CDR3 reads TGTGCCAGCAGCGGAGGGGCCAGGGCCTCTAACTATGGCTACACCTTC. This sequence encodes CASSGGARASNYGYTF. The chain has TRBV6-2 or TRBV6-3 and TRBJ1-2, with a tentative D call TRBD1 (5 bases). Germline V gives CDR1 MNHEY, CDR2 SVGEGT. The CDR3 totals 16 residues. Deletions cut 6 bases from V and 0 bases from J, with 17 bases between.

This chain joins TRBV14 and TRBJ2-3; TRBD2 aligns across 9 bases. Germline V gene sequence: CDR1 SGHDN, CDR2 FVKESK. Trimming cost V 3 bases and J 5 bases; bases outside gene matches: 6. The CDR3 loop spans 15 amino acids. The chain's CDR3 is CASSHPSGGIDTQYF. DNA for the CDR3: TGTGCCAGCAGCCACCCGAGCGGGGGGATAGATACGCAGTATTTT.

V gene TRBV20-1 combines with J gene TRBJ2-3, with 13 bases lining up with TRBD2. J gave up 5 bases and V 6 bases, and 2 bases lay outside the gene matches. The CDR3 is 13 residues long. Germline assignment: CDR1 DFQATT and CDR2 SNEGSKA (reference sequence). The CDR3 sequence: CSARTSGGDTQYF. CDR3 DNA: TGCAGTGCGAGGACTAGCGGGGGAGATACGCAGTATTTT.

The V gene is TRBV20-1, the J gene TRBJ1-4; TRBD1 matches at 12 bases. Per the germline V gene, CDR1 is DFQATT and CDR2 is SNEGSKA (reference sequence). V was clipped by 7 bases and J by 8 bases; unmatched bases: 8. CDR3 length: 14 residues. The CDR3 spells CSGLSGTGGEKLFF. CDR3 in DNA: TGCAGTGGACTATCCGGGACAGGGGGCGAAAAACTGTTTTTT.

This chain uses TRBV9 with TRBJ2-5; unclear D gene. Germline CDR1 is SGDLS and CDR2 is YYNGEE. V was shortened by 2 bases and J by 5 bases, with 10 bases between the two germline ends. The CDR3 is 13 amino acids. The CDR3: CASSVLTGETQYF. CDR3 DNA sequence: TGTGCCAGCAGCGTGCTGACGGGCGAGACCCAGTACTTC.

The rearrangement links TRBV28 to TRBJ2-5, with 11 bases matching TRBD1. V dropped 6 bases and J dropped 5; count of bases not matched to a gene: 11. CDR1 is MDHEN, CDR2 SYDVKM, per germline. The CDR3 runs to 16 residues. The CDR3 sequence is CASRTPGQGELETQYF. DNA of the CDR3: TGTGCCAGCAGGACCCCGGGACAGGGGGAGTTGGAGACCCAGTACTTC.

CDR3 sequence: CSARRTENQPQHF. DNA for the CDR3: TGCAGTGCACGCCGGACGGAGAATCAGCCCCAGCATTTT. The chain links TRBV20-1 to TRBJ1-5, with D unresolved. The germline V and J ends were trimmed by 6 bases and 4 bases, with 13 bases remaining between them. CDR1 DFQATT and CDR2 SNEGSKA come from the germline V gene (reference sequence). This CDR3 comprises 13 residues.

This clonotype has a handful of counts. This chain uses TRBV4-2 with TRBJ2-3, with 9 nucleotides matching TRBD2. Losses at the gene ends were 5 bases for V and 4 bases for J; bases not matched to a gene: 10. The CDR3 has 16 amino acids. CDR1 LGHNA and CDR2 YNFKEQ come from the germline V gene. CDR3 DNA sequence: TGTGCCAGCAGCTCGTTCTCGCGGGGGGGCCCAGATACGCAGTATTTT. This sequence encodes CASSSFSRGGPDTQYF.

This clonotype has only a few counts. This chain connects TRBV4-1 to TRBJ1-1; possibly TRBD1 for D (5 bases). CDR1 is MGHRA, CDR2 YSYEKL, per germline. V was shortened by 1 base and J by 3 bases, with 9 bases between the two germline ends. The CDR3 length is 14 residues. This chain's CDR3 is CASSQAWGYTEAFF. CDR3 sequence (DNA): TGCGCCAGCAGCCAAGCATGGGGGTACACTGAAGCTTTCTTT.

Ten or more counts support this clonotype. The CDR3 protein is CATSRDRINQETQYF. In DNA form, the CDR3 reads TGTGCCACCAGCAGAGATAGGATAAACCAAGAGACCCAGTACTTC. The chain links TRBV15 to TRBJ2-5; D not resolved. Trimming removed 0 bases from V and 0 bases from J, with 8 bases in between. The CDR3 runs 15 residues. The germline V gene encodes CDR1 LNHNV and CDR2 YYDKDF (reference sequence).

CDR3 in amino acids: CASSLGQGRSDTF. The DNA for the CDR3 is TGTGCCAGCAGCTTAGGACAGGGGAGGAGCGACACCTTC. The chain couples TRBV7-9 to TRBJ1-2, with 8 bases matching TRBD1. Trimming cost V 1 base and J 12 bases; bases outside gene matches: 7. Germline V gives CDR1 SEHNR, CDR2 FQNEAQ (reference sequence). This CDR3 comprises 13 residues.

The chain is built from TRBV30 and TRBJ2-7; 13 bases line up with TRBD2. V dropped 0 bases and J dropped 5; count of bases not matched to a gene: 1. The germline V gene has CDR1 GTSNPN and CDR2 SVGIG (reference sequence). The CDR3 totals 14 residues. Here the CDR3 reads CAWSVGLAGDEQYF. As DNA, the CDR3 is TGTGCCTGGAGTGTTGGACTAGCGGGGGACGAGCAGTACTTC.

In the case of this clonotype: The germline gene is not matched at one end of the junction; a read error may be the cause. The chain employs TRBV20-1 and TRBJ1-2, with 8 bases fitting TRBD1. This CDR3 comprises 13 residues. Germline CDR1 is DFQATT and CDR2 is SNEGSKA (reference sequence). DNA for the CDR3: TGCAGTGCTGGTGGACAGGGCTGGGATGGCTACACTTTC. It yields the protein CSAGGQGWDGYTF.

This clonotype showed up just a few times. The CDR3: CASSLYQVSNQPQHF. CDR3 coding DNA: TGTGCCAGCAGCTTATACCAGGTCAGCAATCAGCCCCAGCATTTT. The rearrangement uses TRBV7-2 and TRBJ1-5; D remains ambiguous. CDR3 length: 15 amino acids. Trimming removed 2 bases at V and 1 base at J, with 9 bases between. Germline-derived CDR1 and CDR2 are SGHTA and FQGNSA.

This clonotype appeared a few times. The genes are TRBV28 and TRBJ2-7; D call uncertain. Germline CDR1 and CDR2: MDHEN and SYDVKM. The V gene lost 3 bases and the J gene lost 12 bases, with 18 bases spanning the gap. The CDR3 runs 13 residues. CDR3 nucleotide sequence: TGTGCCAGCAGTTTTGATTCGGCCTCCCCGAGGTACGTC. Its translation is CASSFDSASPRYV.

This clonotype was picked up a small number of times. J is TRBJ2-1 and V is TRBV5-1; no firm D call. The CDR3 spans 14 residues. CDR1 and CDR2 (germline): SGHRS, YFSETQ. V was trimmed by 2 bases and J by 2 bases, leaving 8 bases between them. The CDR3: CASSLTEAYNEQFF. CDR3 nucleotide sequence: TGCGCCAGCAGCTTAACAGAAGCCTACAATGAGCAGTTCTTC.

This clonotype was seen more than once but under ten times. This rearrangement joins TRBV27 to TRBJ2-6; D is undetermined. Germline-derived CDR1 and CDR2 are MNHEY and SMNVEV (reference sequence). The V end was cut by 6 bases, the J end by 0 bases, with 18 bases between. CDR3 size: 18 residues. The CDR3 is CASRPVSTSYSGANVLTF. CDR3 nucleotide sequence: TGTGCCAGCAGACCAGTCTCAACCTCCTACTCTGGGGCCAACGTCCTGACTTTC.

There are a few counts of this clonotype. The chain uses TRBV7-2 and TRBJ2-7; TRBD1 matches 8 bases. Germline V gives CDR1 SGHTA, CDR2 FQGNSA. V lost 2 bases to trimming and J lost 5 bases; unmatched junction nucleotides: 11. The CDR3 has 16 amino acids. DNA for the CDR3: TGTGCCAGCAGCTTATGGGGCGCAGGGGGCCGCCACGAGCAGTACGTC. This sequence encodes CASSLWGAGGRHEQYV.

The J gene is TRBJ2-3, the V gene TRBV5-6, with 7 bases that match TRBD2. The CDR3 consists of 18 residues. V lost 0 bases to trimming and J lost 0 bases; unmatched junction nucleotides: 10. Germline CDR1 is SGHDT and CDR2 is YYEEEE. The CDR3 DNA sequence: TGTGCCAGCAGCTTGGGGGGGGGAAACGTATGGAGCACAGATACGCAGTATTTT. Residues: CASSLGGGNVWSTDTQYF.

The J gene is TRBJ1-5, the V gene TRBV6-1; 9 bases map to TRBD1. The V gene's germline CDR1 is MNHNS and CDR2 SASEGT. V gave up 5 bases and J gave up 7 bases; unmatched junction bases: 6. CDR3 length: 14 amino acids. CDR3 amino acids: CASSQTGGGQPQHF. For the CDR3, the DNA is TGTGCCAGCAGTCAAACAGGGGGCGGACAGCCCCAGCATTTT.

This clonotype was detected a few times. This chain links TRBV12-3 or TRBV12-4 with TRBJ2-3; TRBD2 might be the D (6 bases). V lost 3 bases and J 4 bases, leaving 20 bases between the germline ends. The CDR3 sequence is 17 residues long. CDR3 in amino acids: CASSFRSTRRGPDTQYF. CDR3 in DNA: TGTGCCAGCAGTTTCAGGTCTACTAGGAGGGGCCCAGATACGCAGTATTTT.